This TCR beta chain came from a study of T cells in localized non-small cell lung cancer. Study-wide results and limits: Median detection of top 100 tumor clones in adjacent lung was roughly 61 clones. Uninvolved adjacent lung had more T cell clonality than any other tissue, topping tumor.

The data were produced by immunoSEQ multiplex PCR, yet TCRdb's version contains in-frame clones alone and is incomplete. The sample consists of some 71,000 clones, approximately 84% of them appearing once. The V end lost 7 bases, the J end lost 4 bases, and 19 bases lay between the germline ends. Germline V gene lookup returns CDR1 MNHEY and CDR2 SVGAGI. The CDR3 totals 15 residues. As for this clone: Antigen: not known.

This receptor was taken from a female donor of 60 years or more with stage I lung adenocarcinoma. The starting material was peripheral blood, obtained before any cancer treatment. The rearrangement joins TRBV6-5 to TRBJ1-1; no clear D. CDR3 amino acids: CASTTRVGGGTEAFF. The CDR3 nucleotides read TGTGCCAGCACCACTCGTGTGGGAGGAGGCACTGAAGCTTTCTTT.